This TCR beta chain was sequenced in a study of regulatory T cells in long-lasting Graves disease. About the research overall: More than 5 years of antithyroid drugs with positive TSH receptor antibodies defined persistent Graves' disease.

Time point reported: persistent/refractory GD, antithyroid drugs over 5 years with positive TRAb. Preparation of the TCR library used RNA extracted from PBMCs. This clonotype was found many times. Its matching antigen is unknown. Relying on iRepertoire HTBI primers and Arm-PCR of CDR3 regions, the team built TCR beta libraries. TCRdb recomputed calls from the multiplex PCR reads with MiXCR, one row per CDR3 protein. The table shows about 660,000 distinct CDR3 sequences, with around 30% occurring only once. Study outcomes and limitations: Small numbers of samples may have cut accuracy. Those with persistent Graves' had less TCR diversity than newly diagnosed patients.

This clonotype was obtained from a female donor with Graves disease. Sequences were derived from peripheral blood mononuclear cells (PBMCs), sampled when the disease was refractory, from a patient treated with antithyroid drugs.

CDR3 protein: CASSASGAYQETQYF. DNA for the CDR3: TGTGCCAGCAGCGCCTCCGGGGCGTACCAAGAGACCCAGTACTTC. V usage is TRBV5-5 and J usage is TRBJ2-5; either TRBD1 or TRBD2 may supply D (5 bases each). Between the trimmed V and J ends, which lost 4 bases and 0 bases, there was a span of 13 bases. This CDR3 is 15 amino acids long. Germline loops: CDR1 SGHKS, CDR2 YYEKEE (reference sequence).